Described below is a single T cell receptor (beta chain) sequence and its context. Its antigen is unknown. The iRepertoire nested amplicon-rescue multiplex PCR amplified TCR alpha and beta CDR3s from RNA. Input was 100-400 ng of tissue mRNA or PBMC total RNA. Each CDR3 protein is one row after TCRdb ran MiXCR on the multiplex PCR reads. The sample carries 150,000 to 200,000 distinct CDR3 sequences, roughly two fifths recorded once. This specimen belongs to a study of glioma-infiltrating T cells. Notes on the study in general: Tissue-blood divergence was below expectation in non-neoplastic patients, above in gliomas.

With 4 bases removed from V and 12 bases from J, the gap between germline ends came to 23 bases. CDR1 MNHEY and CDR2 SMNVEV come from the germline V gene (reference sequence). The CDR3 is 15 amino acids. The sample comprised glioma tissue, nonneoplastic brain tissue, or PBMCs (not recorded which). The receptor was derived from a human donor with low-grade glioma or glioblastoma, undergoing nonglioma brain surgery, or in good health (not recorded which). V is TRBV27 and J is TRBJ2-3, with D unresolved. The CDR3 coding sequence is TGTGCCAGCAGTTCCCGGGCCCGGTGGGCAGATGCACAGTATTTT. Translating gives CASSSRARWADAQYF.